Listed here are 27 T cell receptor beta chains from one sample, sequenced in a study of cytomegalovirus exposure and HLA in healthy donors. The PCR made use of 60 Vbeta and 13 Jbeta primers. The repertoire was sequenced with immunoSEQ multiplex PCR; TCRdb's copy has only in-frame clones and lacks some. Of 200,000 or so clones in the sample, approximately 79% were seen once. Sequenced: PBMCs. Source of these receptors: a man between 18 and 29 years old in good health and CMV-seronegative.

The chain is built from TRBV25-1 and TRBJ2-1; D possibly corresponds to TRBD2 (6 bases). Germline values: CDR1 MGHDK, CDR2 SYGVNS. This CDR3 is 17 amino acids long. The V end lost 3 bases, the J end lost 0 bases, and 15 bases lay between the germline ends. The CDR3 DNA reads as TGTGCCAGCAGTGACTACCGGGACTCGAGCTCCTACAATGAGCAGTTCTTC. It encodes CASSDYRDSSSYNEQFF.

The rearrangement joins TRBV5-1 to TRBJ2-3; 9 bases fit TRBD1. The J segment lost 3 bases and the V segment lost 4 bases, leaving 6 bases of the junction unmatched. The CDR3 has 15 residues. Germline V gene lookup returns CDR1 SGHRS and CDR2 YFSETQ. The CDR3 DNA is TGCGCCAGCAGCCCGCAGGGACAGGGAACAGATACGCAGTATTTT. Residues: CASSPQGQGTDTQYF.

The genes are TRBV7-9 and TRBJ2-7; tentatively, D is TRBD1 (5 bases). The V gene lost 4 bases and the J gene lost 5 bases, with 9 bases spanning the gap. The germline V gene has CDR1 SEHNR and CDR2 FQNEAQ (reference sequence). The CDR3 runs to 12 residues. CDR3 sequence reads: CASSSGSHEQYF. The CDR3 region has the DNA TGTGCCAGCAGCTCAGGGTCACACGAGCAGTACTTC.

V usage is TRBV11-2 and J usage is TRBJ2-1; 9 bases align to TRBD2. Germline assignment: CDR1 SGHAT and CDR2 FQNNGV. The CDR3 is 19 amino acids. V was clipped by 0 bases and J by 0 bases; unmatched bases: 9. CDR3 in amino acids: CASSLDPSGRGGSYNEQFF. The CDR3 DNA is TGTGCCAGCAGCTTAGATCCCTCCGGGCGGGGGGGCTCCTACAATGAGCAGTTCTTC.

The chain couples TRBV27 to TRBJ2-1; 12 bases map to TRBD2. CDR1 and CDR2 from the germline V gene are MNHEY and SMNVEV (reference sequence). There are 19 residues in the CDR3. V shed 6 bases and J 0 bases; nucleotides not matched to a gene: 12. The CDR3 loop reads CASRRLAGVSWNSYNEQFF. CDR3 nucleotides: TGTGCCAGCAGACGACTAGCGGGAGTTTCTTGGAACTCCTACAATGAGCAGTTCTTC.

CDR3 protein: CASSSPQGILANEQFF. CDR3 nucleotide sequence: TGTGCCAGCAGTTCCCCCCAGGGGATTTTGGCGAATGAGCAGTTCTTC. V and J are TRBV28 and TRBJ2-1; tentative D call: TRBD1 (6 bases). CDR1 MDHEN and CDR2 SYDVKM come from the germline V gene. Trimming stripped 4 bases from V and 7 bases from J, with 20 bases between. The CDR3 runs 16 residues.

The chain joins TRBV5-1 to TRBJ1-5, with a possible D match to TRBD1 (6 bases). The CDR3 is made up of 15 amino acids. V lost 4 bases to trimming and J lost 1 base, with 12 bases between them. Germline V gives CDR1 SGHRS, CDR2 YFSETQ. The CDR3 loop reads CASSPDTGSNQPQHF. The CDR3 DNA reads as TGCGCCAGCAGCCCGGACACAGGGAGCAATCAGCCCCAGCATTTT.

The J gene is TRBJ1-2, the V gene TRBV27; TRBD1 aligns across 10 bases. CDR3 length: 17 residues. After removal of 4 bases from V and 0 bases from J, the junction contained 8 bases not matched to a gene. Germline V CDR1 and CDR2: MNHEY, SMNVEV (reference sequence). CDR3 nucleotide sequence: TGTGCCAGCAGTTCCCTAACCGGGACAGGGGCTAACTATGGCTACACCTTC. Amino acid sequence: CASSSLTGTGANYGYTF.

CDR3 region: CASNNIAGVFETQYF. CDR3 DNA: TGTGCCAGCAACAATATAGCGGGAGTGTTTGAGACCCAGTACTTC. The V and J genes are TRBV5-4 and TRBJ2-5; 9 positions match TRBD2. Germline CDR1 SGHNT, CDR2 YYREEE (reference sequence). With V trimmed by 6 bases and J by 5 bases, 11 bases remained unmatched. This CDR3 is 15 amino acids long.

J is TRBJ2-7 and V is TRBV11-2; 8 bases match TRBD1. V lost 4 bases and J lost 3; bases outside the gene matches: 11. The V gene's germline CDR1 is SGHAT and CDR2 FQNNGV. The CDR3 covers 16 residues. The CDR3 nucleotides are TGTGCCAGCAGCTCTTGGACAGGGTCGAACCTCTACGAGCAGTACTTC. The encoded protein is CASSSWTGSNLYEQYF.

The chain joins TRBV4-2 to TRBJ1-1; D remains ambiguous. Germline CDR1 is LGHNA and CDR2 is YNFKEQ. The CDR3 consists of 13 residues. Between the trimmed V and J ends, which lost 0 bases and 2 bases, there was a span of 4 bases. Here the CDR3 reads CASSQDRNTEAFF. The CDR3 region has the DNA TGTGCCAGCAGCCAAGACAGAAACACTGAAGCTTTCTTT.

The V and J genes are TRBV10-2 and TRBJ1-4; D gene ambiguous. Looked up from germline, CDR1 is WSHSY and CDR2 is SAAADI. This CDR3 contains 11 residues. V lost 5 bases to trimming and J lost 8 bases, with 6 bases between them. CDR3 in DNA: TGCGCCAGCAGTAATATGGAAAAACTGTTTTTT. Translation: CASSNMEKLFF.

The V gene is TRBV7-9, the J gene TRBJ1-4, with D hard to call. This CDR3 contains 16 residues. V lost 1 base and J 4 bases, leaving 13 bases between the germline ends. Germline V gene sequence: CDR1 SEHNR, CDR2 FQNEAQ (reference sequence). CDR3 DNA: TGTGCCAGCAGCTTAGAGCCGAACCGTTATAATGAAAAACTGTTTTTT. The encoded protein is CASSLEPNRYNEKLFF.

J is TRBJ2-5 and V is TRBV7-9, with 10 bases matching TRBD1. Per germline, CDR1 SEHNR and CDR2 FQNEAQ (reference sequence). This CDR3 has 13 residues. J gave up 10 bases and V 3 bases, and 5 bases lay outside the gene matches. CDR3 coding DNA: TGTGCCAGCAGCTTGGGACAGGGGTCGGTCCAGTACTTC. Protein product: CASSLGQGSVQYF.

V and J are TRBV6-5 and TRBJ1-2; the match to TRBD1 covers 8 bases. V lost 0 bases to trimming and J lost 4 bases; unmatched junction nucleotides: 1. The CDR3 runs 14 residues. The germline V gene encodes CDR1 MNHEY and CDR2 SVGAGI. CDR3 protein: CASSYSQGAYGYTF. CDR3 nucleotides: TGTGCCAGCAGTTACTCCCAGGGGGCCTATGGCTACACCTTC.

This chain joins TRBV2 and TRBJ1-1, with D perhaps TRBD1 (6 bases). This CDR3 is built from 17 residues. Germline V CDR1 and CDR2: SNHLY, FYNNEI. V shed 8 bases and J shed 0 bases, with 22 bases lying between them. The CDR3 reads CASRGPGTYNMNTEAFF. The CDR3 DNA reads TGTGCCAGCCGGGGTCCCGGGACATATAACATGAACACTGAAGCTTTCTTT.

The chain links TRBV7-9 to TRBJ2-7; D might be TRBD2 (6 bases). The CDR3 has 14 residues. Germline V gene data show CDR1 as SEHNR and CDR2 as FQNEAQ (reference sequence). V was clipped by 0 bases and J by 4 bases, with 10 bases between them. CDR3 nucleotide sequence: TGTGCCAGCAGCTTAGCACCGGGGGATTACGAGCAGTACTTC. This sequence encodes CASSLAPGDYEQYF. Combining the CDR3 with reference TRBV7-9 and TRBJ2-7 gives the whole variable domain DTGVSQNPRHKITKRGQNVTFRCDPISEHNRLYWYRQTLGQGPEFLTYFQNEAQLEKSRLLSDRFSAERPKGSFSTLEIQRTEQGDSAMYLCASSLAPGDYEQYFGPGTRLTVT.

Worth noting for this clone: The same CDR3 also results from other DNA sequences found in this sample. The chain links TRBV6-5 to TRBJ2-7; 8 bases are a match to TRBD1. Losses at the gene ends were 0 bases for V and 2 bases for J; bases not matched to a gene: 3. Germline CDR1 MNHEY, CDR2 SVGAGI. CDR3 length equals 15 residues. Written as DNA, the CDR3 is TGTGCCAGCAGTTACTCGGGGACAGGTACCTACGAGCAGTACTTC. It codes for CASSYSGTGTYEQYF.

In this sample, this clone turned up a few times. Other DNA sequences from this sample encode an identical CDR3 as well. The chain recombines TRBV23-1 with TRBJ2-2, with 7 bases fitting TRBD1. TRBV23-1 is placed among ORFs of uncertain function. This CDR3 contains 17 residues. J gave up 5 bases and V 0 bases, and 9 bases lay outside the gene matches. The CDR3 region has the DNA TGCGCCAGCAGTCAATCGAAAAGACAGGGTCGAACCGGGGAGCTGTTTTTT. Translating it yields CASSQSKRQGRTGELFF.

A few counts support this clone. V gene TRBV7-3 combines with J gene TRBJ2-7; D ambiguous. Trimming took off 5 bases at V and 3 bases at J, with 17 bases between the two ends. The CDR3 contains 15 residues. The germline V gene encodes CDR1 SGHTA and CDR2 FQGTGA. The CDR3 DNA follows: TGTGCCAGCAGCCGGGTGGGTATTGGCGACTACGAGCAGTACTTC. It translates to CASSRVGIGDYEQYF.

The CDR3 DNA sequence: TGTGCCAGCAGTGACTCGCGCGGCGGGGAGCTGTTTTTT. Protein sequence: CASSDSRGGELFF. The rearrangement links TRBV6-4 to TRBJ2-2; D call uncertain. CDR3 length: 13 amino acids. V was trimmed by 0 bases and J by 7 bases, leaving 6 bases between them. In germline, CDR1 is MRHNA, CDR2 SNTAGT.

The chain uses TRBV28 and TRBJ1-4, with a weak D call TRBD1 (6 bases). The germline V gene encodes CDR1 MDHEN and CDR2 SYDVKM. Trimming removed 6 bases at V and 8 bases at J, with 16 bases between. This CDR3 is 14 amino acids long. The CDR3 is CASSLPRDNEKLFF. The CDR3 coding sequence is TGTGCCAGCAGCCTTCCCCGGGACAACGAAAAACTGTTTTTT.

J is TRBJ1-1 and V is TRBV7-8; D is perhaps TRBD1 (6 bases). The V gene lost 7 bases and the J gene lost 1 base, with 13 bases spanning the gap. This CDR3 is 14 amino acids long. Germline assignment: CDR1 SGHVS and CDR2 FQNEAQ. The CDR3 loop reads CASTRTDTNTEAFF. Written as DNA, the CDR3 is TGTGCCAGCACCAGGACAGATACGAACACTGAAGCTTTCTTT.

The chain couples TRBV29-1 to TRBJ1-1; 8 nucleotides line up with TRBD1. V trimming: 6 bases; J trimming: 7 bases; junction bases outside the gene matches: 4. CDR3 length equals 11 residues. Germline V gene data show CDR1 as SQVTM and CDR2 as ANQGSEA. The CDR3 sequence is CSVRTGLEAFF. CDR3 DNA sequence: TGCAGCGTCAGGACAGGGCTTGAAGCTTTCTTT.

This chain joins TRBV18 and TRBJ1-5, with 8 bases fitting TRBD1. There are 17 residues in the CDR3. CDR1 and CDR2 from the germline V gene are KGHSH and LQKENI. Losses at the gene ends were 3 bases for V and 2 bases for J; bases not matched to a gene: 9. The CDR3 protein is CASSPLQGQGGNQPQHF. The CDR3 DNA reads as TGTGCCAGCTCACCCCTCCAAGGACAGGGCGGCAATCAGCCCCAGCATTTT.

This rearrangement joins TRBV5-4 to TRBJ2-1, with 9 bases identical to TRBD1. Unmatched junction bases numbered 11, after V lost 4 bases and J lost 3 bases. Per the germline V gene, CDR1 is SGHNT and CDR2 is YYREEE (reference sequence). The CDR3 is 17 residues long. Here the CDR3 DNA reads TGTGCCAGCAGCCCCTCTTACAGACAGGGGGTCTACAATGAGCAGTTCTTC. This encodes CASSPSYRQGVYNEQFF.

On this clone: Relative to the germline gene, one junction end is altered; a read error may explain this. The chain links TRBV7-7 to TRBJ2-1; TRBD2 agrees at 11 bases. Germline CDR1 and CDR2: SSHAT and FNYEAQ (reference sequence). CDR3 length: 15 residues. The CDR3 nucleotides are TGTGCTAGCAGCCGAGGACTAGCGGGCGACAATGAGCAGTTCTTC. Encoded protein: CASSRGLAGDNEQFF.